The 19 T cell receptor beta chains given below trace back to one sample, sequenced in a study of blood T cell repertoires in COVID-19. Produced via immunoSEQ multiplex PCR; TCRdb's table is partial and in-frame only. The sample includes about 490,000 clones, 70% to 90% of them seen just once. Source material: peripheral blood. All receptors derive from a human donor in a cohort sampled during active COVID-19.

The chain couples TRBV10-3 to TRBJ1-2, with 7 nucleotides matching TRBD1. Germline lookup yields CDR1 ENHRY and CDR2 SYGVKD. J gave up 1 base and V 10 bases, and 18 bases lay outside the gene matches. The CDR3 totals 17 residues. Here the CDR3 DNA reads TGTGCCACCCTACCCGACAGGGCGGATGGGGATAACTATGGCTACACCTTC. This sequence encodes CATLPDRADGDNYGYTF.

This rearrangement joins TRBV6-5 to TRBJ1-2; 7 positions agree with TRBD1. V lost 6 bases to trimming and J lost 3 bases; unmatched junction nucleotides: 1. The CDR3 runs to 12 residues. CDR1 and CDR2 (germline): MNHEY, SVGAGI. CDR3 in amino acids: CASRTGDYGYTF. CDR3 coding DNA: TGTGCCAGCAGAACAGGGGACTATGGCTACACCTTC.

The rearrangement joins TRBV18 to TRBJ2-1, with a possible D match to TRBD2 (6 bases). V shed 5 bases and J shed 6 bases, with 11 bases lying between them. This CDR3 has 13 amino acids. Germline CDR1 reads KGHSH; CDR2 reads LQKENI. CDR3 in DNA: TGTGCCAGCTCATCACTAGCTTCCAATGAGCAGTTCTTC. This translates into CASSSLASNEQFF.

This clone has just one count. The V call is TRBV19, the J call TRBJ1-5; 9 positions agree with TRBD1. After removal of 1 base from V and 6 bases from J, the junction contained 7 bases not matched to a gene. The CDR3 spans 16 residues. Germline V gene data show CDR1 as LNHDA and CDR2 as SQIVND (reference sequence). The CDR3 DNA follows: TGTGCCAGTAGTATAGTACTACAGGGGGCGGGTCAGCCCCAGCATTTT. This codes for CASSIVLQGAGQPQHF.

This chain uses TRBV25-1 with TRBJ2-5; TRBD2 matches at 9 bases. CDR1 and CDR2 (germline): MGHDK, SYGVNS. V gave up 7 bases and J gave up 2 bases; unmatched junction bases: 2. The CDR3 is 13 residues long. Here the CDR3 reads CASTLAGQETQYF. As DNA, the CDR3 is TGTGCCAGCACCCTAGCGGGACAAGAGACCCAGTACTTC. The entire variable domain, with the rest obtained from reference TRBV25-1 and TRBJ2-5, is as follows: EADIYQTPRYLVIGTGKKITLECSQTMGHDKMYWYQQDPGMELHLIHYSYGVNSTEKGDLSSESTVSRIRTEHFPLTLESARPSHTSQYLCASTLAGQETQYFGPGTRLLVL.

The chain combines TRBV6-5 with TRBJ2-3; the D is unclear. This CDR3 is 15 amino acids long. V shed 7 bases and J shed 0 bases, with 14 bases lying between them. Per germline, CDR1 MNHEY and CDR2 SVGAGI. The CDR3 loop is CASTEVGFSTDTQYF. The CDR3, as DNA: TGTGCCAGCACCGAAGTGGGCTTTAGCACAGATACGCAGTATTTT.

This rearrangement joins TRBV29-1 to TRBJ1-3, with a tentative D call TRBD1 (5 bases). Germline V gene data show CDR1 as SQVTM and CDR2 as ANQGSEA. The V and J ends lost 3 bases and 0 bases respectively, with 6 bases between them. The CDR3 is 13 amino acids. CDR3 protein: CSVETDSGNTIYF. CDR3 DNA sequence: TGCAGCGTTGAGACAGACTCTGGAAACACCATATATTTT.

The V call is TRBV3-1 (or the pseudogene TRBV3-2), the J call TRBJ2-1, with a tentative D call TRBD2 (6 bases). The germline V and J ends were trimmed by 10 bases and 5 bases, with 21 bases remaining between them. The CDR3 has 15 amino acids. The germline CDR1 and CDR2 sequences are LGHDT and YNNKEL (reference sequence). The CDR3 here is CATRYGGGAHNEQFF. The CDR3 DNA reads as TGTGCCACCCGGTATGGGGGAGGCGCCCACAATGAGCAGTTCTTC.

This clone was detected a few times. The CDR3 DNA is TGTGCCAGCAGGAGGGACAGCAACTATGGCTACACCTTC. This gives the protein CASRRDSNYGYTF. J is TRBJ1-2 and V is TRBV7-3, with TRBD1 matching over 7 bases. Unmatched junction bases numbered 3, after V lost 6 bases and J lost 2 bases. The CDR3 covers 13 residues. Germline CDR1 is SGHTA and CDR2 is FQGTGA.

The chain employs TRBV7-6 and TRBJ2-1; 9 nucleotides align to TRBD2. CDR3 size: 16 residues. J lost 2 bases, V lost 1 base, and 3 bases had no gene match. Germline V CDR1 and CDR2: SGHVS, FNYEAQ. CDR3 coding DNA: TGTGCCAGCAGCTTAGTGGGGACTAGCACCTACAATGAGCAGTTCTTC. Translated, it gives CASSLVGTSTYNEQFF.

J is TRBJ1-6 and V is TRBV3-1 (or the pseudogene TRBV3-2), with a weak D call TRBD1 (5 bases). The CDR3 spans 17 residues. Trimming shortened V by 0 bases and J by 0 bases, and 9 bases separated the two germline ends. Germline CDR1 LGHDT, CDR2 YNNKEL (reference sequence). CDR3 sequence (DNA): TGTGCCAGCAGCCAAGAAAGACAGAGCTCCTATAATTCACCCCTCCACTTT. Translation: CASSQERQSSYNSPLHF.

The CDR3 loop reads CASSQDFASGISDEQFF. CDR3 in DNA: TGTGCCAGCAGCCAAGATTTCGCCAGCGGGATTAGTGATGAGCAGTTCTTC. The rearrangement uses TRBV4-2 and TRBJ2-1; TRBD2 agrees at 7 bases. The CDR3 runs to 17 residues. Germline V gene sequence: CDR1 LGHNA, CDR2 YNFKEQ. The V segment lost 0 bases and the J segment 8 bases; nucleotides outside the gene matches: 13.

V usage is TRBV4-3 and J usage is TRBJ2-1; D possibly corresponds to TRBD2 (5 bases). In germline, CDR1 is LGHNA, CDR2 YSLEER. The length of the CDR3 is 15 residues. V lost 3 bases to trimming and J lost 9 bases, with 18 bases between them. The CDR3 sequence: CASSHEPDGVVEQFF. In DNA form, the CDR3 reads TGCGCCAGCAGCCACGAACCGGACGGGGTTGTTGAGCAGTTCTTC.

The chain joins TRBV5-6 to TRBJ2-3; 7 positions agree with TRBD2. CDR1 is SGHDT, CDR2 YYEEEE, per germline. The CDR3 length is 15 residues. Trimming removed 4 bases from V and 0 bases from J; junction bases left unmatched: 5. In DNA, the CDR3 is TGTGCCAGCAGCCACGGACTAGGAAGCACAGATACGCAGTATTTT. It encodes CASSHGLGSTDTQYF.

This chain uses TRBV6-5 with TRBJ1-2, with 8 bases matching TRBD1. Germline CDR1 reads MNHEY; CDR2 reads SVGAGI. J was trimmed by 2 bases and V by 6 bases; bases with no gene match: 8. CDR3 length: 15 amino acids. DNA for the CDR3: TGTGCCAGCAGCCTCAACAGGGGGACAAACTATGGCTACACCTTC. This sequence encodes CASSLNRGTNYGYTF.

V and J are TRBV4-2 and TRBJ1-1, with D unclear. In germline, CDR1 is LGHNA, CDR2 YNFKEQ. This CDR3 has 14 amino acids. V gave up 0 bases and J gave up 2 bases, with 7 bases separating them. The CDR3: CASSQDIRNTEAFF. CDR3 coding DNA: TGTGCCAGCAGCCAAGATATCAGAAACACTGAAGCTTTCTTT.

The chain is built from TRBV30 and TRBJ1-1, with TRBD1 identical over 9 bases. Germline V CDR1 and CDR2: GTSNPN, SVGIG (reference sequence). The length of the CDR3 is 20 residues. V shed 2 bases, J shed 1 base, and the junction held 20 bases outside the gene matches. The CDR3 is CAWSPLRDTGGARKNTEAFF. The CDR3 coding sequence is TGTGCCTGGAGTCCCCTTAGAGATACAGGGGGCGCGAGAAAGAACACTGAAGCTTTCTTT.

The rearrangement joins TRBV5-1 to TRBJ2-7; no clear D gene. V shed 1 base and J shed 5 bases, with 13 bases lying between them. Germline CDR1 reads SGHRS; CDR2 reads YFSETQ. The CDR3 totals 14 residues. Here the CDR3 DNA reads TGCGCCAGCAGCTTGCAGAATTCGCCAAACGAGCAGTACTTC. This sequence encodes CASSLQNSPNEQYF.

The rearrangement links TRBV18 to TRBJ1-1; no clear D. The V gene lost 4 bases and the J gene lost 0 bases, with 15 bases spanning the gap. CDR1 and CDR2 (germline): KGHSH, LQKENI. This CDR3 has 16 residues. The CDR3 is CASSLGFGWVNTEAFF. In DNA, the CDR3 is TGTGCCAGCTCACTCGGGTTTGGATGGGTGAACACTGAAGCTTTCTTT.